The T cell receptor beta chain described here comes from a study of shared clonotypes between healthy human individuals (dated by TCRdb to 2019 to 2021). Regarding the research as a whole: The cohort comprised a couple of women and a few men aged 18 to 49 years. To increase sequencing depth and limit assay-specific biases, TCR repertoire library preparation and sequencing were carried out by different laboratories using diverse techniques. Between about 0.94 and 8.9 billion PBMCs per donor were obtained by leukapheresis. For each donor, three plates each were used for CD4 naive and CD4 memory, two plates were used for CD8 naive, and one plate was used for CD8 memory. The study deeply sequenced blood TCR repertoires of 5 or 6 healthy adults to estimate repertoire size and the extent of clonotype sharing between individuals.

TCR CDR3 regions were amplified from genomic DNA by multiplex PCR using the deep immunoSEQ assay. For each cell subset, the extracted genomic DNA was distributed evenly across all wells of several immunoSEQ 96-well plates, and each plate served as one replicate. For sorted subsets, around 200 ng genomic DNA, equal to some 30,000 T cell genomes, was loaded into each replicate PCR. The purified libraries were quantified using a Qubit 3.0 fluorometer, sized with a Bioanalyzer 2100, and then quantified again using the KAPA Library Quantification kit. Every immunoSEQ 96-well plate was sequenced on a separate single-read 150-cycle Illumina NextSeq 550 flow cell. In the authors' own workflow: Because the immunoSEQ output held only junctional sequences and lacked quality scores, the filtering could not match the filtering applied to full-length reads. Sequences were annotated with PyIR, a Python wrapper for IgBLAST v1.9, using IMGT germline references to assign V/J genes and CDR3. Reads were filtered out if the reads had weak V/J assignments (E-value above 1e-6), no CDR3, stop codons, out-of-frame junctions, or ambiguous translated residues. V3J clonotypes were defined as sequences sharing an identical inferred V gene, J gene, and CDR3 amino acid sequence. To compute the percentage overlap between repertoires, the number of shared unique clonotypes was divided by the size of the smaller repertoire. RTK rarefaction, the Chao1 estimator, and Recon v2.1 estimates of unobserved clonotypes were used to assess repertoire richness. OLGA was used to compute generation probabilities for all TCRbeta clonotypes that the gDNA method yielded from a handful of donors. The immuneACCESS repertoire file appears here via TCRdb, limited to in-frame rearrangements. These files lack a portion of the clones; in checked studies, under half of the deficit traces to unresolved V genes, and the cause of the others is not known. V, J and clone size reflect that table, while D and trimming were determined from the DNA. The table for this sample lists more than 500,000 clones; around 95% of them were counted only once. Clones ranked in the top ten supply about 0.067% of the sample.

Donors were healthy HIV-negative adults with no recently reported acute infections or vaccinations. Every donor was a Caucasian adult living in Nashville, Tennessee, USA. Magnetic negative selection was used to enrich CD4+ T cells, after which naive cells were positively selected on CD45RA and the negative fraction became the memory subset. Blood was obtained by leukapheresis, after which PBMCs were separated by Ficoll-Histopaque density gradient centrifugation and cryopreserved in liquid nitrogen vapor phase. Analytical flow cytometry was used to check the purity and quantity of every magnetically sorted T cell population. Genomic DNA was isolated from every sorted fraction and measured by UV absorbance on a Nanodrop 2000c. Study-level results and caveats: Because the study included only a small number of donors, the genetic and exposure-history diversity represented was limited. Compared with non-shared clonotypes, the clonotypes found in all four sorted-subset donors had higher generation probabilities. Sampling was limited to blood, and TCR repertoires in tissue likely differ from TCR repertoires in blood. Naive subsets generally had larger estimated clonotype richness than memory subsets did. Pairwise subsampling led to the expectation that sequencing depth would affect the degree of clonotype sharing among donors. Even with the large sequencing depth, rarefaction of the sorted-subset datasets indicated that sequencing was incomplete. Across several donors, about 5.2% of naive CD4, 3% to 4% of naive CD8, roughly 2.3% of memory CD4, and 0.4% of memory CD8 clonotypes were shared.

About this clone itself: Its target antigen remains unknown. No much larger clone exists at a distance of one base, and base qualities are not known.

The CDR3 spans 14 residues, from the cysteine through the phenylalanine. Of the read, only the CDR3 DNA is kept; its 42 bases are in frame from base 1. Based on the germline V gene, the CDR1 and CDR2 sequences are SNHLY and FYNNEI. Trimming removed 5 bases from V and 6 bases from J; the gene matches leave 5 bases unexplained. This receptor was identified in a woman aged 30 to 39 in good health. The chain is encoded by TRBV2 joined to TRBJ2-3; 10 junctional bases match TRBD2. The specimen sequenced was naive CD4+ T cells sorted from blood. Taken with the paper, the label for cell subset or site translates to: CD45RA+ positively selected. For the CDR3, the sequence is CASSRLAGSDTQYF. The bases are TGTGCCAGCAGTCGACTAGCGGGTTCGGATACGCAGTATTTT.